This T cell receptor beta chain originates from a study of response to subunit inactivated influenza vaccine (dated by TCRdb to 2017 to 2018). General notes on the study: Deep quantitative T cell receptor repertoire profiling was used in the study to track responses to a trivalent subunit inactivated influenza vaccine.

Receptor amplification or capture employed RT-PCR. The sequencing machine was an Illumina HiSeq 2500. The raw public reads went through TCRdb reprocessing: fastp at Q25, MiXCR clone calling, in-frame beta chains kept. Identical CDR3 protein sequences are pooled into one entry, listed with their most common genes and DNA. The sample records around 470,000 distinct CDR3 sequences, approximately 7.3% of which are singletons. Less than 15% of the sample rests with the top ten. There are many counts of this clonotype. Its antigen is still unknown. Per-base quality was not reported, and no clone a single base away is much larger than it. V is pared back by 5 bases and J by 0 bases, with 13 bases lying between the germline termini. Inclusive of the bounding cysteine and phenylalanine, the CDR3 is 15 residues long. This entry keeps only the CDR3 DNA: 45 bases, framed from base 1. Results the study describes overall, beyond this receptor: It was suggested by the authors that each seasonal influenza vaccination may recruit only a limited number of new T cells.

The sequencing here drew on PBMCs from blood, taken less than 30 months after vaccination. The clonotype originates from a man between 45 and 75 years old who received an inactivated influenza vaccine. Donor details come from another sample of the same person, matched by shared clones. This chain joins TRBV12-3 or TRBV12-4 to TRBJ1-1, with TRBD1 tentatively as D gene (5 bases match). The CDR3 region has the sequence CASSPVGGMNTEAFF. The DNA is as follows: TGTGCCAGCAGTCCCGTGGGGGGGATGAACACTGAAGCTTTCTTT.